A selection of T cell receptor beta chains follows, all from one sample in a study of PD-1 blockade in classical Hodgkin lymphoma. Sequencing was performed with immunoSEQ multiplex PCR; in TCRdb, only in-frame clones are kept and a portion is missing. The repertoire includes some 150,000 clones, approximately 81% of them detected once, and about 9% sits in the top ten. The sequenced sample was peripheral blood mononuclear cells (PBMCs), obtained before the second cycle of nivolumab. The receptor set was obtained from a human donor with classical Hodgkin lymphoma. CDR3s leave out the opening cysteine and the closing phenylalanine or tryptophan. Some rows mark clone size as missing; the rest say once, few, many or name a class of expanded clone.

ASSGGWGQPQH TRBJ1-5 TRBV19 .
ASSPPGTVNTEAF TRBJ1-1 TRBV18 .
ASSVEGRAF TRBJ1-1 TRBV6-1 few
ASSLAKNGQETQY TRBJ2-5 TRBV7-3 .
ASSPQRGEGEKLF TRBJ1-4 TRBV18 .
ASSGNRGRQPQH TRBJ1-5 TRBV2 .
ASLARSNHQETQY TRBJ2-5 TRBV27 .
ASSSRGHEQY TRBJ2-7 TRBV2 .
ASSYSWTGVGETQY TRBJ2-5 TRBV6-5 .
ASSTERSRAAF TRBJ1-1 TRBV19 many
ASSFNYEQY TRBJ2-7 TRBV6-5 .
ASSKDRKKNTGELF TRBJ2-2 TRBV21-1 .
ASSEPGANVLT TRBJ2-6 TRBV25-1 .
ASSLNWGTEAF TRBJ1-1 TRBV13 .
ASSDSTGYHYGYT TRBJ1-2 TRBV5-4 .
ASSIGGNYEQY TRBJ2-7 TRBV19 .
ASSSHRDSNQPQH TRBJ1-5 TRBV28 .
ASSMTDTEAF TRBJ1-1 TRBV19 .
ASSPYPTGANTGELF TRBJ2-2 TRBV4-1 .
ASSPSWWFGEQY TRBJ2-7 TRBV18 once
ASSYRTGAFSYEQY TRBJ2-7 TRBV6-6 .
ATSRVGGQGPQH TRBJ1-5 TRBV15 .
ATRGLLAGVAYEQY TRBJ2-7 TRBV10-3 .
ASGTSYEQY TRBJ2-7 TRBV25-1 .
ASSLISLDTSNQPQH TRBJ1-5 TRBV27 .
ASRLAGGGGETQY TRBJ2-5 TRBV6-1 .
ASSQVGRVITDTQY TRBJ2-3 TRBV4-1 .
ASSYDGGSPQH TRBJ1-5 TRBV6-5 .
ASSPLRLGPNEKLF TRBJ1-4 TRBV18 .
AIRDTGDEQY TRBJ2-7 TRBV10-3 few
ASSFPSDRGRGYT TRBJ1-2 TRBV28 once
ASSLLAGGQETQY TRBJ2-5 TRBV18 .
ASSLRTSAYNEQF TRBJ2-1 TRBV11-2 .
AATGSATNEKLF TRBJ1-4 TRBV30 .
ASSQEGGGRTSGRGSDTQY TRBJ2-3 TRBV4-2 .
ASSSTGTGREETQY TRBJ2-5 TRBV19 .
ASSLWAPGLAGITDTQY TRBJ2-3 TRBV28 .
ASSSRQDTGELF TRBJ2-2 TRBV11-1 .
ASSYRPDGYTEAF TRBJ1-1 TRBV6-5 .
ASSLTRGDEKLF TRBJ1-4 TRBV28 .
ASSLSPNTEAF TRBJ1-1 TRBV11-3 few
ASSEAESRVQPQH TRBJ1-5 TRBV2 once
ASSLVRWGPTHNSPLH TRBJ1-6 TRBV7-9 once
ASSSTGATDTQY TRBJ2-3 TRBV19 .
ASSAPGPNTEAF TRBJ1-1 TRBV19 .
ASRPTGGVGYEQY TRBJ2-7 TRBV5-6 .
ASSDGRGSDEQY TRBJ2-7 TRBV2 .
ASSYFHRGITDTQY TRBJ2-3 TRBV6-5 once
AWSRQGLNTIY TRBJ1-3 TRBV30 .
ASSLRPYNEQF TRBJ2-1 TRBV9 .
ASKIGQGIYNEQF TRBJ2-1 TRBV2 .
ASNPGGGTNQPQH TRBJ1-5 TRBV7-2 many
ASRNPGQNYEQY TRBJ2-7 TRBV5-1 .
ASSQLAGGYNEQF TRBJ2-1 TRBV6-5 .
ASSPPDRGLDEQY TRBJ2-7 TRBV18 .
ASSIGGAILSWYNEQF TRBJ2-1 TRBV19 .
ASSYSGSSYEQY TRBJ2-7 TRBV6-6 .
ASSVSLPGLVTEAF TRBJ1-1 TRBV2 .
ASSLFKGPYEQY TRBJ2-7 TRBV27 .